These 27 T cell receptor beta chains originate from one sample sequenced in a study of blood T cell repertoires in COVID-19. The repertoire was sequenced with immunoSEQ multiplex PCR; TCRdb's copy has only in-frame clones and lacks some. The repertoire holds about 54,000 clones, with approximately 80% as singletons. The sequenced sample was peripheral blood. These receptor sequences come from a woman aged 55 to 70 with acute or convalescent COVID-19.

The V and J genes are TRBV19 and TRBJ2-4; 15 bases agree with TRBD2. The CDR3 runs 16 residues. The J segment lost 5 bases and the V segment lost 3 bases, leaving 2 bases of the junction unmatched. CDR1 and CDR2 (germline): LNHDA, SQIVND (reference sequence). CDR3 in DNA: TGTGCCAGTAGTATCGGGACTAGCGGGAGGCAAAACATTCAGTACTTC. Protein sequence: CASSIGTSGRQNIQYF. The entire variable domain, with the rest obtained from reference TRBV19 and TRBJ2-4, is as follows: DGGITQSPKYLFRKEGQNVTLSCEQNLNHDAMYWYRQDPGQGLRLIYYSQIVNDFQKGDIAEGYSVSREKKESFPLTVTSAQKNPTAFYLCASSIGTSGRQNIQYFGAGTRLSVL.

The chain recombines TRBV7-6 with TRBJ1-2; D not certain. CDR1 is SGHVS and CDR2 is FNYEAQ in the germline V gene. The CDR3 length is 13 residues. Trimming shortened V by 3 bases and J by 4 bases, and 9 bases separated the two germline ends. CDR3 DNA: TGTGCCAGCAGCTTCGGCGGAGCCTATGGCTACACCTTC. Translation gives CASSFGGAYGYTF. The full variable domain, completed using reference TRBV7-6 and TRBJ1-2, is GAGVSQSPRYKVTKRGQDVALRCDPISGHVSLYWYRQALGQGPEFLTYFNYEAQQDKSGLPNDRFSAERPEGSISTLTIQRTEQRDSAMYRCASSFGGAYGYTFGSGTRLTVV.

V usage is TRBV30 and J usage is TRBJ2-1, with 7 positions matching TRBD2. The CDR3 has 14 amino acids. Germline V gene lookup returns CDR1 GTSNPN and CDR2 SVGIG (reference sequence). V was pared by 1 base and J by 12 bases, with 12 bases of the junction left unmatched. CDR3 sequence (DNA): TGTGCCTGGAGTGCCGGGAGGAACCTCCGTAGGCAGTTCTTC. This encodes CAWSAGRNLRRQFF.

The CDR3 region has the DNA TGCGCCAGCAGCCAATATCAGGGGTGGGCAGGGGAGCTGTTTTTT. Its protein is CASSQYQGWAGELFF. The genes are TRBV4-1 and TRBJ2-2; D is perhaps TRBD1 (6 bases). V was cut by 2 bases and J by 8 bases, with 15 bases left in between. Germline V gene data show CDR1 as MGHRA and CDR2 as YSYEKL. The CDR3 loop spans 15 amino acids.

The chain links TRBV5-1 to TRBJ2-5, with 8 bases lining up with TRBD1. There are 15 residues in the CDR3. The V segment lost 0 bases and the J segment 5 bases; nucleotides outside the gene matches: 6. Germline CDR1 SGHRS, CDR2 YFSETQ. For the CDR3, the DNA is TGCGCCAGCAGCTTGGAACGACGACAGGGGGAGACCCAGTACTTC. As protein: CASSLERRQGETQYF.

The chain combines TRBV5-1 with TRBJ2-3; a weak D match, TRBD1 (7 bases). This CDR3 comprises 15 residues. The V end lost 5 bases, the J end lost 0 bases, and 13 bases lay between the germline ends. CDR1 and CDR2 (germline): SGHRS, YFSETQ. CDR3 amino acids: CASRFQGGSTDTQYF. In nucleotides, the CDR3 is TGCGCCAGCAGATTTCAGGGGGGAAGCACAGATACGCAGTATTTT.

The chain carries TRBV24-1 and TRBJ2-2; a possible D gene is TRBD1 (5 bases). Trimming took off 0 bases at V and 1 base at J, with 14 bases between the two ends. This CDR3 is 18 amino acids long. Germline V gene sequence: CDR1 KGHDR, CDR2 SFDVKD. As DNA, the CDR3 is TGTGCCACCAGTGATTTGCCGCCAGGGCATGGGAACACCGGGGAGCTGTTTTTT. As protein: CATSDLPPGHGNTGELFF.

This clone was counted only a few times. V gene TRBV28 combines with J gene TRBJ2-2; TRBD1 might be the D (5 bases). Trimming removed 1 base from V and 2 bases from J, with 8 bases in between. CDR3 length: 15 residues. CDR1 and CDR2 (germline): MDHEN, SYDVKM. CDR3 residues: CASSLLGDNTGELFF. As DNA, the CDR3 is TGTGCCAGCAGTTTATTAGGGGATAACACCGGGGAGCTGTTTTTT.

This clone came up a few times. The chain joins TRBV5-1 to TRBJ2-1, with D unclear. Trimming shortened V by 3 bases and J by 6 bases, and 4 bases separated the two germline ends. CDR3 size: 11 residues. Germline CDR1 reads SGHRS; CDR2 reads YFSETQ. The CDR3 loop is CASSSLNEQFF. In DNA form, the CDR3 reads TGCGCCAGCAGCTCTCTCAATGAGCAGTTCTTC.

The V call is TRBV3-1 (or the pseudogene TRBV3-2), the J call TRBJ1-2; D is uncertain. Germline V gene sequence: CDR1 LGHDT, CDR2 YNNKEL (reference sequence). The CDR3 consists of 14 residues. V dropped 6 bases and J dropped 1 base, with 12 bases sitting between them. In nucleotides, the CDR3 is TGTGCCAGCAGGTACACTGGGAGTAACTATGGCTACACCTTC. Its translation: CASRYTGSNYGYTF.

This rearrangement joins TRBV4-1 to TRBJ1-2, with 8 nucleotides matching TRBD1. The CDR3 sequence is 15 residues long. CDR1 and CDR2 from the germline V gene are MGHRA and YSYEKL. V lost 4 bases and J lost 5; bases outside the gene matches: 9. The CDR3, as DNA: TGCGCCAGCAGCCCCTCCGGACAGGGCTCGTATGGCTACACCTTC. Translated, it gives CASSPSGQGSYGYTF.

The chain combines TRBV24-1 with TRBJ2-3; 10 bases align to TRBD2. The CDR3 length is 15 residues. The junction had 7 bases not matched to a gene; V was cut back by 7 bases and J by 4 bases. Germline V lookup: CDR1 KGHDR, CDR2 SFDVKD. The CDR3 DNA reads as TGTGCCACCAGAGAAGGGACTAGCGCTTCAGATACGCAGTATTTT. Translating it yields CATREGTSASDTQYF.

This chain links TRBV2 with TRBJ2-3; weak D call: TRBD1 (5 bases). Trimming cost V 8 bases and J 0 bases, with 9 bases left between them. The CDR3 spans 13 residues. Germline CDR1 reads SNHLY; CDR2 reads FYNNEI. For the CDR3, the DNA is TGTGCCAGCGGCAGGGATAGCACAGATACGCAGTATTTT. Translated: CASGRDSTDTQYF.

CDR3 protein: CAWSVRGAGNTIYF. The DNA of the CDR3 is TGTGCCTGGAGTGTCAGGGGGGCTGGAAACACCATATATTTT. This rearrangement joins TRBV30 to TRBJ1-3, with 7 bases aligning to TRBD1. The CDR3 covers 14 residues. With V trimmed by 0 bases and J by 2 bases, 1 base remained unmatched. Germline V gene lookup returns CDR1 GTSNPN and CDR2 SVGIG (reference sequence).

The chain carries TRBV4-2 and TRBJ2-7; 14 bases are shared with TRBD2. V shed 3 bases, J shed 7 bases, and the junction held 2 bases outside the gene matches. Germline V gene data show CDR1 as LGHNA and CDR2 as YNFKEQ. The CDR3 totals 14 residues. The CDR3 sequence: CASSQGLAGEEQYF. DNA of the CDR3: TGTGCCAGCAGCCAGGGACTAGCGGGAGAAGAGCAGTACTTC.

The rearrangement joins TRBV28 to TRBJ1-1; D is possibly TRBD1 (5 bases). CDR1 and CDR2 (germline): MDHEN, SYDVKM. V was pared by 2 bases and J by 4 bases, with 20 bases between. There are 17 residues in the CDR3. DNA for the CDR3: TGTGCCAGCAGTTTAAAAGGGGCAGTCTTAGTCCCCACTGAAGCTTTCTTT. Translating gives CASSLKGAVLVPTEAFF.

The V and J genes are TRBV18 and TRBJ1-2, with unresolved D. Trimming cost V 3 bases and J 2 bases, with 10 bases left between them. The CDR3 runs to 14 residues. Germline V gene data show CDR1 as KGHSH and CDR2 as LQKENI. The CDR3 sequence is CASSPSPGNYGYTF. Written as DNA, the CDR3 is TGTGCCAGCTCACCGTCCCCAGGAAACTATGGCTACACCTTC.

The rearrangement joins TRBV3-1 (or the pseudogene TRBV3-2) to TRBJ1-2, with 9 nucleotides matching TRBD1. The CDR3 totals 15 residues. Germline values: CDR1 LGHDT, CDR2 YNNKEL (reference sequence). J was trimmed by 6 bases and V by 4 bases; bases with no gene match: 9. CDR3 protein: CASSLNRDRENGYTF. CDR3 nucleotides: TGTGCCAGCAGCCTCAACCGGGACAGGGAAAATGGCTACACCTTC.

J is TRBJ1-4 and V is TRBV7-9; D not certain. CDR3 size: 15 residues. CDR1 and CDR2 (germline): SEHNR, FQNEAQ (reference sequence). Trimming pared 6 bases from V and 0 bases from J, leaving 11 bases between. The CDR3: CASSSGLTTNEKLFF. DNA for the CDR3: TGTGCCAGCAGTTCGGGTCTAACAACTAATGAAAAACTGTTTTTT.

This clone was counted a few times. The rearrangement uses TRBV7-2 and TRBJ1-5; D might be TRBD1 (5 bases). CDR3 size: 14 residues. V dropped 2 bases and J dropped 4 bases, with 9 bases sitting between them. Germline CDR1 reads SGHTA; CDR2 reads FQGNSA. CDR3 sequence reads: CASSLSGTNQPQHF. In DNA, the CDR3 is TGTGCCAGCAGCTTATCCGGGACTAATCAGCCCCAGCATTTT.

V is TRBV29-1 and J is TRBJ1-2; TRBD1 aligns across 8 bases. Germline CDR1 reads SQVTM; CDR2 reads ANQGSEA. V lost 3 bases to trimming and J lost 3 bases; unmatched junction nucleotides: 3. The CDR3 totals 13 residues. The CDR3 loop reads CSVEEDRDYGYTF. CDR3 sequence (DNA): TGCAGCGTTGAGGAGGACAGGGACTATGGCTACACCTTC.

This chain links TRBV6-5 with TRBJ1-6; D possibly corresponds to TRBD1 (5 bases). The V end lost 7 bases, the J end lost 9 bases, and 19 bases lay between the germline ends. This CDR3 has 15 amino acids. The germline V gene has CDR1 MNHEY and CDR2 SVGAGI. The DNA of the CDR3 is TGTGCCAGCACCAAGACAGTCCCGGGCGGTTCACCCCTCCACTTT. It codes for CASTKTVPGGSPLHF.

The gene calls are TRBV7-2 and TRBJ1-5; a weak D match, TRBD1 (6 bases). V lost 4 bases to trimming and J lost 6 bases, with 13 bases between them. There are 14 residues in the CDR3. Germline CDR1 SGHTA, CDR2 FQGNSA. The CDR3 reads CASSSPGGPQPQHF. CDR3 nucleotide sequence: TGTGCCAGCAGCTCCCCGGGGGGCCCTCAGCCCCAGCATTTT.

This clone was picked up a small number of times. The gene calls are TRBV4-1 and TRBJ2-7, with TRBD1 as a possible D gene (5 bases). Germline V CDR1 and CDR2: MGHRA, YSYEKL. The CDR3 spans 15 residues. The V end was cut by 1 base, the J end by 2 bases, with 12 bases between. The CDR3 DNA sequence: TGCGCCAGCAGCCAAGGGGCGACAGCTACCTACGAGCAGTACTTC. Encoded protein: CASSQGATATYEQYF.

CDR3 sequence (DNA): TGTGCCAGCTCACCAACAGGGGTAAAGCAGCCCCAGCATTTT. This sequence encodes CASSPTGVKQPQHF. The rearrangement uses TRBV18 and TRBJ1-5; 7 bases agree with TRBD1. The CDR3 totals 14 residues. Germline V gives CDR1 KGHSH, CDR2 LQKENI. J was trimmed by 7 bases and V by 2 bases; bases with no gene match: 5.

The genes are TRBV11-1 and TRBJ1-1; the match to TRBD1 covers 10 bases. With 6 bases clipped from V and 4 bases from J, the junction kept 5 bases outside the gene matches. This CDR3 spans 14 amino acids. CDR1 is SGHAT and CDR2 is FQDESV in the germline V gene (reference sequence). The CDR3, as DNA: TGTGCCAGCAGTTGGACAGGGGGTAGCACTGAAGCTTTCTTT. This codes for CASSWTGGSTEAFF.

This chain joins TRBV3-1 (or the pseudogene TRBV3-2) and TRBJ2-4; 8 positions match TRBD1. Germline CDR1 and CDR2: LGHDT and YNNKEL (reference sequence). The CDR3 consists of 17 residues. The J segment lost 1 base and the V segment lost 1 base, leaving 6 bases of the junction unmatched. The DNA for the CDR3 is TGTGCCAGCAGCCAAGTACCCCAGGGGGCCGCCAAAAACATTCAGTACTTC. The encoded protein is CASSQVPQGAAKNIQYF.